What follows are 11 T cell receptor beta chains derived from one specimen sequenced in a study of CD8 T cells in ankylosing spondylitis. Via MiXCR, TCRdb re-called the 5' RACE reads, giving one row per CDR3 protein. The table records 270,000 or so distinct CDR3 sequences, over 15% of them present only once. Sequences were obtained from blood, either unsorted or a sorted T cell fraction (not recorded which). Every receptor here comes from a male donor with ankylosing spondylitis or in good health (not recorded which).

This clonotype was seen a handful of times. The V call is TRBV27, the J call TRBJ2-1; D possibly corresponds to TRBD1 (6 bases). Germline CDR1 is MNHEY and CDR2 is SMNVEV (reference sequence). Deletions cut 1 base from V and 8 bases from J, with 9 bases between. This CDR3 contains 13 residues. The CDR3 loop is CASSLFGGHEQFF. CDR3 DNA sequence: TGTGCCAGCAGTTTATTTGGGGGCCATGAGCAGTTCTTC.

The V and J genes are TRBV9 and TRBJ2-1, with 8 positions matching TRBD2. From germline, CDR1 is SGDLS and CDR2 YYNGEE. V lost 4 bases and J lost 6; bases outside the gene matches: 12. CDR3 length: 16 residues. This CDR3 is CASSFSRLAPSNEQFF. The CDR3 DNA sequence: TGTGCCAGCAGCTTCTCCCGACTAGCGCCCAGCAATGAGCAGTTCTTC. Supplemented by reference TRBV9 and TRBJ2-1, the full variable domain reads DSGVTQTPKHLITATGQRVTLRCSPRSGDLSVYWYQQSLDQGLQFLIQYYNGEERAKGNILERFSAQQFPDLHSELNLSSLELGDSALYFCASSFSRLAPSNEQFFGPGTRLTVL.

The rearrangement joins TRBV6-2 or TRBV6-3 to TRBJ1-1; TRBD1 matches at 7 bases. V lost 5 bases to trimming and J lost 6 bases; unmatched junction nucleotides: 12. CDR1 MNHEY and CDR2 SVGEGT come from the germline V gene. CDR3 length: 15 amino acids. The CDR3 nucleotides are TGTGCCAGCAGTGGCTTCAGACAGGGAAACGCTGAAGCTTTCTTT. It is translated as CASSGFRQGNAEAFF.

This clonotype has only a few counts. The rearrangement links TRBV27 to TRBJ1-5; the match to TRBD1 covers 7 bases. The V gene's germline CDR1 is MNHEY and CDR2 SMNVEV (reference sequence). The CDR3 is 15 amino acids. V trimming: 3 bases; J trimming: 9 bases; junction bases outside the gene matches: 11. Written as DNA, the CDR3 is TGTGCCAGCAGTTTGTCTCAGGGGGGGGTGGGGCCCCAGCATTTT. It codes for CASSLSQGGVGPQHF.

This clonotype was detected ten times or more. This rearrangement joins TRBV21-1 to TRBJ2-5; the DNA was not used to check the table's D call, TRBD1. TRBV21-1 is recorded as a pseudogene. There are 18 residues in the CDR3. CDR3 region: CASSKPHPGTGRLETQYF. CDR3 nucleotide sequence: TGTGCCAGCAGCAAACCACATCCGGGGACAGGGAGGTTGGAGACCCAGTACTTC.

This clonotype showed up many times. This chain connects TRBV28 to TRBJ2-1; 15 positions agree with TRBD2. Germline V gives CDR1 MDHEN, CDR2 SYDVKM. The CDR3 is made up of 16 amino acids. The V segment lost 6 bases and the J segment 3 bases; nucleotides outside the gene matches: 3. The chain's CDR3 is CASSGLAGGNYNEQFF. In nucleotides, the CDR3 is TGTGCCAGCAGCGGACTAGCGGGGGGGAACTACAATGAGCAGTTCTTC. The whole variable domain, remainder taken from reference TRBV28 and TRBJ2-1, is DVKVTQSSRYLVKRTGEKVFLECVQDMDHENMFWYRQDPGLGLRLIYFSYDVKMKEKGDIPEGYSVSREKKERFSLILESASTNQTSMYLCASSGLAGGNYNEQFFGPGTRLTVL.

This clonotype was detected only a few times. The chain uses TRBV4-1 and TRBJ2-7, with 7 positions matching TRBD1. This CDR3 spans 15 amino acids. Germline values: CDR1 MGHRA, CDR2 YSYEKL. With 1 base clipped from V and 3 bases from J, the junction kept 6 bases outside the gene matches. CDR3 sequence reads: CASSQGVQGYYEQYF. The CDR3 DNA is TGCGCCAGCAGCCAAGGCGTACAGGGGTACTACGAGCAGTACTTC.

This clonotype has a count of ten or more. The V and J genes are TRBV21-1 and TRBJ1-6. TRBV21-1 is described as a pseudogene. CDR3 size: 20 residues. The CDR3 DNA reads TGTGCCAGCAGCGGTCGACGGAGCAGATTGCCTCTAAAAGAGAATTCACCCCTCCACTTT. This sequence encodes CASSGRRSRLPLKENSPLHF.

The genes are TRBV5-5 and TRBJ2-7; TRBD1 matches 7 bases. CDR3 length: 15 amino acids. Losses at the gene ends were 6 bases for V and 2 bases for J; bases not matched to a gene: 11. Germline V CDR1 and CDR2: SGHKS, YYEKEE (reference sequence). CDR3 sequence: CASNILGQGAYEQYF. As DNA, the CDR3 is TGTGCCAGCAACATCCTGGGCCAGGGGGCCTACGAGCAGTACTTC.

This clonotype was recorded at least ten times. CDR3 bases: TGCGCCAGCAGCCGGGCCGGGACAGGGACCGGGGAAGAGCAGTACTTC. Amino acid sequence: CASSRAGTGTGEEQYF. The J gene is TRBJ2-7, the V gene TRBV5-1; 9 bases line up with TRBD1. Losses at the gene ends were 4 bases for V and 7 bases for J; bases not matched to a gene: 15. From germline, CDR1 is SGHRS and CDR2 YFSETQ. This CDR3 comprises 16 residues.

Worth noting for this clonotype: A junction boundary mismatches the germline segment, possibly from a read error. This chain connects TRBV5-8 to TRBJ1-2, with a tentative D call TRBD1 (5 bases). The germline V gene has CDR1 SGHTS and CDR2 YDEGEE. The CDR3 contains 14 residues. The CDR3 protein is CASTLQGDNYGYTF. The CDR3 coding sequence is TGTGCCAGCACCTTGCAGGGCGATAACTATGGCTACACCTTC.